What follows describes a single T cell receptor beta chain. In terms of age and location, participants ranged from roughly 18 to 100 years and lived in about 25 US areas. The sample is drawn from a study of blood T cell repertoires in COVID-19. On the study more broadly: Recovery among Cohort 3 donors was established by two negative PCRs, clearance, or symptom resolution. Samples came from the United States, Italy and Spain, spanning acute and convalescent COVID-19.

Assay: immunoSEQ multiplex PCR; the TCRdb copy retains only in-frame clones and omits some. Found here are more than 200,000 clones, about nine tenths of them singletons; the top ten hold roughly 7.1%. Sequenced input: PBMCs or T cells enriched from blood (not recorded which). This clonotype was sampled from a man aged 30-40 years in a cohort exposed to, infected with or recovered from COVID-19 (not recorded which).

The CDR3 nucleotides read TGTGCCAGCAGTTACTCGAGGGGGAGCCATGAGCAGTTCTTC. Translation: CASSYSRGSHEQFF. The chain is built from TRBV6-5 and TRBJ2-1, with D possibly matching TRBD1 (6 bases). CDR3 size: 14 residues. Germline values: CDR1 MNHEY, CDR2 SVGAGI. Trimming pared 0 bases from V and 8 bases from J, leaving 11 bases between.